This T cell receptor (beta chain) derives from a study of somatic mutations in cytotoxic T cells in rheumatoid arthritis (dated by TCRdb to about 2017). Study-wide context: Before any treatment started and right after they were diagnosed, patients gave peripheral blood samples (more than 27 ml EDTA). Some T-cell populations stained with V beta antibodies were sorted by flow on a FACSAria II or Sony SH800 to nearly 100% purity, with sorted V beta1+ cells additionally subjected to TCRB sequencing. The study asked whether expanded CD8+ T-cell clones in newly diagnosed, untreated rheumatoid arthritis carry somatic mutations, and used TCRB deep sequencing to characterize clonality. A total of around 65 rheumatoid arthritis patients and 15 to 20 healthy controls underwent TCRB deep sequencing. Median age was essentially the same in the patient group and the control group. The paper's findings and limits, for the study overall: CD8+ clonality increased with age in patients (Spearman r of about 0.45) but not in healthy controls. CD8+ T-cell clonality did not differ significantly between rheumatoid arthritis patients and age-matched healthy controls. Several identical CD8+ TCRB sequences were found in both blood and synovial fluid, and in about an eighth of the roughly 65 patients the largest CD8+ clone exceeded 20% of CD8+ cells. The expanded CD8+ clones had unknown antigen targets, and not appearing in virus-specific databases did not rule out that they were virus-specific. No adjustment for multiple comparisons was made for the slight TRBV07 underrepresentation in patients.

Sequencing of TCRB CDR3 was done on genomic DNA with the immunoSEQ assay. The original pipeline was this. When patient CD8+ clones exceeding 1% were checked against published virus-specific TCRB sequences, only a few matched. Nothing other than productive TCRB rearrangements was included in the analyses. Clonality was calculated as a Shannon entropy-based productive clonality index, and a clone was defined by a unique TCRB CDR3 sequence. The template counts of each clone relative to the total templates per sample were used to calculate repertoire overlap between two samples. V-gene usage measured by flow cytometry correlated with TCRB sequencing V-gene usage, with a Spearman r of approximately 0.57. TCRdb took this table from immuneACCESS and kept in-frame rearrangements with V and J called. Such tables lack part of the clones; where checked against another copy, unresolved V genes explain under half of the gap, and the rest is unexplained. V and J calls and clone size are those listed in that table; D and trimming were worked out from the DNA. The sample data list 15,000 or so clones, and approximately 84% of these were observed just once. Roughly 19% of the sample rests with the top ten.

CD4+ and CD8+ cells were isolated by positive magnetic bead selection on an AutoMACS, and purity was checked by flow cytometry. Initial screening for clonal expansions relied on flow cytometry with a TCR V beta antibody panel, after which sorted CD8+ fractions underwent TCRB deep sequencing for characterization. Peripheral blood mononuclear cells were isolated by Ficoll-Paque PLUS density gradient separation. Nucleospin Tissue or Tissue XS kits were used to extract DNA from CD4-enriched, CD8-enriched or PBMC samples, and a Qubit 2.0 fluorometer was used for quantification. Taken from cysteine to phenylalanine, the CDR3 has 14 residues. Just CDR3 DNA is preserved here, 42 bases in frame from base 1. CDR1 and CDR2 are read off the germline V gene (reference sequence) as MNHEY and SMNVEV. The germline V end is reduced by 7 bases and the J end by 5 bases; junction bases left unmatched: 11. On this clone itself: Its antigen is unknown. Base qualities are not recorded, but no much larger clone differs from it by a single base.

Sequences were obtained from CD8+ T cells sorted from blood. The chain is encoded by TRBV27 joined to TRBJ2-7; TRBD2 fits 7 bases in the junction. The receptor was derived from an adult with rheumatoid arthritis. DNA sequence: TGTGCCAGCACGTCCGGCGGGAGTCTAAACGAGCAGTACTTC. This sequence encodes CASTSGGSLNEQYF.